The present TCR beta chain was sequenced within a study of T cell repertoires in cytomegalovirus infection. At the level of the study: Both CMV infection and a matching HLA type were indicated by public TCR beta signatures.

This clonotype occurred many times. Via MiXCR, TCRdb re-called the reads, giving one row per CDR3 protein. Of approximately 76,000 distinct CDR3 sequences listed, more than 3% were seen once; the top ten hold about 4.6%. The V gene lost 4 bases and the J gene lost 4 bases, with 11 bases spanning the gap. The length of the CDR3 is 15 residues. Per the germline V gene, CDR1 is SEHNR and CDR2 is FQNEAQ (reference sequence). Material: PBMCs. This receptor was obtained from a human donor in good health (CMV status not recorded). Some clones in this sample may be carry-over from other donors' samples. J is TRBJ2-6 and V is TRBV7-9; maybe TRBD1 (5 bases). CDR3 sequence: CASSSPGQGANVLTF. The CDR3 DNA follows: TGTGCCAGCAGCTCCCCAGGGCAGGGGGCCAACGTCCTGACTTTC.